This section outlines one TCR beta chain sequence together with its context. Its antigen is currently unknown. At one of its ends the junction is not consistent with the germline gene, which may arise from a read error. With template switching, a universal primer site was added, and the cDNA carried unique molecular identifiers. TCRdb itself ran the 5' RACE reads through MiXCR, one entry per CDR3 protein. The table records 1,800,000 or so distinct CDR3 sequences, less than 35% of them present only once. The CDR3 loop spans 15 amino acids. The germline CDR1 and CDR2 sequences are MGHRA and YSYEKL. This specimen belongs to a study of identical twins. Study-level findings and limits: Twins' surplus sharing was weaker for beta out-of-frame sequences.

Healthy Caucasians made up all donors. The TCR was taken from a newborn girl in good health. V gene TRBV4-1 combines with J gene TRBJ1-2; no clear D. The source material was cord blood. The CDR3 sequence is CASSQAVQANYGYTF. The CDR3 bases are TGCGCCAGTAGCCAAGCGGTCCAGGCGAACTATGGCTACACCTTC.